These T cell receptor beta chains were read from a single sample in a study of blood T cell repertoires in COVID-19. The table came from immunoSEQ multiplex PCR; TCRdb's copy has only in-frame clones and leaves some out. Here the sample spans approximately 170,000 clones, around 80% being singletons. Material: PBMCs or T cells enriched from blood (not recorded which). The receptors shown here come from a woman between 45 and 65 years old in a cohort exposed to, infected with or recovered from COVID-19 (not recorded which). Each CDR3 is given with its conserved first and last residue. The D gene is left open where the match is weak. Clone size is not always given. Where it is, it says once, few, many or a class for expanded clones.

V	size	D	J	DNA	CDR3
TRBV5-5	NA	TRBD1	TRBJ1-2	TGTGCCAGCAGCAGAGCGACAGGGGGGAACTATGGCTACACCTTC	CASSRATGGNYGYTF
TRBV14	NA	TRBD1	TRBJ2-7	TGTGCCAGCAGCCTTTACAGGGGAAGTCCCTACGAGCAGTACTTC	CASSLYRGSPYEQYF
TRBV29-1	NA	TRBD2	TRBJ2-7	TGCAGCGTAGAACTAGCGGACTCCTACGAGCAGTACTTC	CSVELADSYEQYF
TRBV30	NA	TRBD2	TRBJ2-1	TGTGCCTCAAGCGGGGGGGCCTCCAATGAGCAGTTCTTC	CASSGGASNEQFF
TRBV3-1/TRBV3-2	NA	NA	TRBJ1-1	TGTGCCAGCAGCCACATGGAGACTGAAGCTTTCTTT	CASSHMETEAFF
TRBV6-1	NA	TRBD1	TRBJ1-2	TGTGCCAGCAGTGACCGGGACAGGGCTAACTATGGCTACACCTTC	CASSDRDRANYGYTF
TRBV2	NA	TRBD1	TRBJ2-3	TGTGCCAGCAGTTTGAGACAGGGGATGAGCACAGATACGCAGTATTTT	CASSLRQGMSTDTQYF
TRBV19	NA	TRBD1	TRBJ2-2	TGTGCCAGTAATACAGGGGGCGTCACCGGGGAGCTGTTTTTT	CASNTGGVTGELFF
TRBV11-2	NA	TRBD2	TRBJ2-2	TGTGCCAGCAGCTTGGTCGGGGGGTCCTCTAACACCGGGGAGCTGTTTTTT	CASSLVGGSSNTGELFF
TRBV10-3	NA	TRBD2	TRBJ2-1	TGTGCCATCAGTGTGACTAGCGGGAGGGCGCAGTACAATGAGCAGTTCTTC	CAISVTSGRAQYNEQFF
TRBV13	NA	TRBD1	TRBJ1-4	TGTGCCAGCAGCGCCGGGACAGGGAAAGAAAAACTGTTTTTT	CASSAGTGKEKLFF
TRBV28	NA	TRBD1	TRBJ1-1	TGTGCCAGCAGTTACCCCACCGCTCCAGGGGGATCGCCCCCTGAAGCTTTCTTT	CASSYPTAPGGSPPEAFF
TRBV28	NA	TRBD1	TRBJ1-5	TGTGCCAGCAGTTTAAATACAGGGGTCACTAGCAATCAGCCCCAGCATTTT	CASSLNTGVTSNQPQHF
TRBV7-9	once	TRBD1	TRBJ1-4	TGTGCCAGCAGCCCACAAGACAGGGGGCTCGGTAATGAAAAACTGTTTTTT	CASSPQDRGLGNEKLFF
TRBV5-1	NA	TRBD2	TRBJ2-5	TGCGCCAGTACGGAGGGGGGACTAGCGGAAGAGACCCAGTACTTC	CASTEGGLAEETQYF
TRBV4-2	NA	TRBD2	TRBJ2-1	TGTGCCAGCAACCAAGGTGGACTAGCGGGCTACAATGAGCAGTTCTTC	CASNQGGLAGYNEQFF
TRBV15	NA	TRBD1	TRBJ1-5	TGTGCCACCAGCAGCCAGGGCAGGGGGCGGCAGCCCCAGCATTTT	CATSSQGRGRQPQHF
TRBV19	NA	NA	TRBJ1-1	TGTGCCAGTAGTATCAACAGGGACACTGAAGCTTTCTTT	CASSINRDTEAFF
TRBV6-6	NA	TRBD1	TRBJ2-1	TGTGCCAGCAGTCTCCCCGGGGACAGGGGTCCTAATGAGCAGTTCTTC	CASSLPGDRGPNEQFF
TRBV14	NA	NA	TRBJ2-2	TGTGCCAGCAGCCCTACAGGGACCGGGGAGCTGTTTTTT	CASSPTGTGELFF
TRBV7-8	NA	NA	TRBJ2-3	TGTGCCAGCAGCTTCCGAGAGGGAACGCAGTATTTT	CASSFREGTQYF
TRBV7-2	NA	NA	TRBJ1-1	TGTGCCAGCAGCCCCCGACAGTTATCGAACACTGAAGCTTTCTTT	CASSPRQLSNTEAFF
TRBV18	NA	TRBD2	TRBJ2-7	TGTGCCAGCTCACTCACTAGCGGGGGGACCTACGAGCAGTACTTC	CASSLTSGGTYEQYF
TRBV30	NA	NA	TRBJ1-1	TGTGCCGGTAATACAGAGGAAGCTTTCTTT	CAGNTEEAFF
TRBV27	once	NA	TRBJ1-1	TGTGCCAGCAGTTCATACAGGGACAACACTGAAGCTTTCTTT	CASSSYRDNTEAFF
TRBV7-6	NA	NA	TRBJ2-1	TGTGCCAGCAGCGCTGATAGAAGCTCCTACAATGAGCAGTTCTTC	CASSADRSSYNEQFF
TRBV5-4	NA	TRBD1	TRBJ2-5	TGTGCCAGCAGCACCCCGGGACAGGCAGAGACCCAGTACTTC	CASSTPGQAETQYF
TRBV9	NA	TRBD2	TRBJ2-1	TGTGCCAGCAGCCCCGTCGTGGGGGGGGGTAAGCAGTTCTTC	CASSPVVGGGKQFF
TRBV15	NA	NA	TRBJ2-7	TGTGCCACCAGCAGAGCTCGGGGAACCTACGAGCAGTACTTC	CATSRARGTYEQYF
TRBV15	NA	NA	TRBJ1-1	TGTGCCACCAGCAGTTTCGGGAGTTACTCTGAAGCTTTCTTT	CATSSFGSYSEAFF
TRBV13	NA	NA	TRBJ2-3	TGTGCCAGCAGCCCAGAAATTACCGGGACTGTCACAGATACGCAGTATTTT	CASSPEITGTVTDTQYF
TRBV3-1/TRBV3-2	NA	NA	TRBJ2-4	TGTGCCAGCAGCTCAAGAGCTATAAGCATTGAAAACATTCAGTACTTC	CASSSRAISIENIQYF
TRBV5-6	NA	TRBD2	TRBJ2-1	TGTGCCAGCAGACGCACCATCCTAGCGGCTTACAATGAGCAGTTCTTC	CASRRTILAAYNEQFF
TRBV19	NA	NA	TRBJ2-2	TGTGCCAGTAGTATGGTGCTAAACACCGGGGAGCTGTTTTTT	CASSMVLNTGELFF
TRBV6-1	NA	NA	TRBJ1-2	TGTGCCAGCAGTGAAGCAGGACTCTGGCGCGGCTACACCTTC	CASSEAGLWRGYTF
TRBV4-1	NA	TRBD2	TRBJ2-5	TGCGCCAGCAGCCCGGGACTAGCGGAGCAAGAGACCCAGTACTTC	CASSPGLAEQETQYF
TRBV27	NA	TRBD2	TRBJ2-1	TGTGCCAGCAGACCCGGGACTAGCGTTTACAATGAGCAGTTCTTC	CASRPGTSVYNEQFF
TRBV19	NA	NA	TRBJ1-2	TGTGCCAGTAGTATGGGGCCGCTCCCTAACTATGGCTACACCTTC	CASSMGPLPNYGYTF
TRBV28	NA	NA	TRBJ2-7	TGTGCCAGCAACCCCGGGTTAGGGGTCTACGAGCAGTACTTC	CASNPGLGVYEQYF
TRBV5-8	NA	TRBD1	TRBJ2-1	TGTGCCAGCAGCTTCGGACAGGGGGCTACTGTGGATGAGCAGTTCTTC	CASSFGQGATVDEQFF
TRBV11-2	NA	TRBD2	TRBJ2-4	TGTGCCAGCAGCTTAGGGTCGTTTACTAGCGGGAGCTGGTGGAGCATTCAGTACTTC	CASSLGSFTSGSWWSIQYF
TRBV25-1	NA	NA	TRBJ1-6	TGTGCCAGCAGTGACCCGAGCTCCTATAATTCACCCCTCCACTTT	CASSDPSSYNSPLHF
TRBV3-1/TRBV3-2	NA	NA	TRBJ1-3	TGTGCCAGCAGCCTGATAGGGGGGGACACCATATATTTT	CASSLIGGDTIYF
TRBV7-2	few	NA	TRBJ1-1	TGTGCCAGCAGCTTAGAATTCCAGGGGACTGAAGCTTTCTTT	CASSLEFQGTEAFF
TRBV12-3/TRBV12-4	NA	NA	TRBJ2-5	TGTGCCAGCACCGGGACTGCGCAAGAGACCCAGTACTTC	CASTGTAQETQYF
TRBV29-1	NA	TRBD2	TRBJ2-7	TGCAGCGTGGATAAAAGCGGGAGCTCCTACGAGCAGTACTTC	CSVDKSGSSYEQYF
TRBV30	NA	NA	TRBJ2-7	TGTGCCTGGAGCGATGGGACTCCCTACGAGCAGTACTTC	CAWSDGTPYEQYF